This is a list of T cell receptor beta chains from one sample in a study of CD8 T cells in ankylosing spondylitis. TCRdb re-called the 5' RACE reads with MiXCR, one entry per CDR3 protein. The repertoire holds about 130,000 distinct CDR3 sequences, around 7% seen once, with 12% in the top ten. Sequencing was carried out using blood, either unsorted or a sorted T cell fraction (not recorded which). The origin of the receptors is a male donor with ankylosing spondylitis or in good health (not recorded which). CDR3s include the opening cysteine and the closing phenylalanine or tryptophan. Each record gives: J gene, clone size, D gene, V gene, CDR3 DNA, CDR3 protein. D genes are given only for firm matches. Clone size is not always given. Where it is, it says once, few, many or a class for expanded clones.

TRBJ2-7 | many | - | TRBV7-2 | TGTGCCAGCAGCTTCCAGGGCCACGAGCAGTACTTC | CASSFQGHEQYF
TRBJ2-3 | many | TRBD1 | TRBV5-1 | TGCGCCAGCAGCAGGGACAGGTCCCCAGATACGCAGTATTTT | CASSRDRSPDTQYF
TRBJ2-3 | many | - | TRBV12-3/TRBV12-4 | TGTGCCAGCAGTTTATATGGCGGATTCACAGATACGCAGTATTTT | CASSLYGGFTDTQYF
TRBJ2-1 | many | - | TRBV24-1 | TGTGCCACCAGTGGCGCAGGGTCGAGCTCCTACAATGAGCAGTTCTTC | CATSGAGSSSYNEQFF
TRBJ2-1 | many | - | TRBV5-1 | TGCGCCAGCAGCTTGGCCCCACAGAGCTCCTACAATGAGCAGTTCTTC | CASSLAPQSSYNEQFF
TRBJ2-1 | many | - | TRBV29-1 | TGCAGCGTTGTAGGGGACCCTTACAATGAGCAGTTCTTC | CSVVGDPYNEQFF
TRBJ2-4 | many | - | TRBV19 | TGTGCCAGTAGTATGGCTACCCAGCTAGCCAAAAACATTCAGTACTTC | CASSMATQLAKNIQYF
TRBJ1-1 | many | - | TRBV12-3/TRBV12-4 | TGTGCCAGCAGCTACAGGGAAACCGACGCTTTCTTT | CASSYRETDAFF
TRBJ2-1 | many | TRBD2 | TRBV12-3/TRBV12-4 | TGTGCCAGCAGTTTAGGGCGGGAGGTTTACAATGAGCAGTTCTTC | CASSLGREVYNEQFF
TRBJ2-7 | many | TRBD1 | TRBV7-8 | TGTGCCAGCAGTACCGGGACAGGCGAGCAGTACTTC | CASSTGTGEQYF
TRBJ2-7 | many | TRBD1 | TRBV5-1 | TGCGCCAGCAGCCTGGGACAGCTCTACGAGCAGTACTTC | CASSLGQLYEQYF
TRBJ2-1 | many | TRBD1 | TRBV29-1 | TGCAGCGTTCCGACAGGGACCGAGCAGTTCTTC | CSVPTGTEQFF
TRBJ2-5 | many | TRBD2 | TRBV5-1 | TGCGCCAGCAGCACCATACTAGCGCCTAAAGAGACCCAGTACTTC | CASSTILAPKETQYF
TRBJ2-5 | many | - | TRBV3-1 | TGTGCCAGCAGCCAAGAATGGGCAGAACAAGAGACCCAGTACTTC | CASSQEWAEQETQYF
TRBJ1-2 | - | - | TRBV20-1 | TGCAGTGTCCCGATCGGGGTCGGCTATGGCTACACCTTC | CSVPIGVGYGYTF
TRBJ2-1 | many | - | TRBV6-5 | TGTGCCAGCAGCCGCAGGGATGCTGAGCAGTTCTTC | CASSRRDAEQFF
TRBJ1-2 | many | - | TRBV5-1 | TGCGCCAGCAGCTTGGGCCGGCAGACTAACTATGGCTACACCTTC | CASSLGRQTNYGYTF
TRBJ2-7 | many | - | TRBV2 | TGTGCCAGCAGCTTAGCAGATCCCTACGAGCAGTACTTC | CASSLADPYEQYF
TRBJ1-6 | many | - | TRBV20-1 | TGCAGTGCCCCCCCAGGGGATTGGGGTTCACCCCTCCACTTT | CSAPPGDWGSPLHF
TRBJ2-5 | many | - | TRBV11-1 | TGTGCCAGCAGCCTTGATTTAGGGGAGGAGACCCAGTACTTC | CASSLDLGEETQYF
TRBJ2-5 | many | TRBD2 | TRBV29-1 | TGCAGCGTTTCACAAGCGGGAAAAGAGACCCAGTACTTC | CSVSQAGKETQYF
TRBJ1-4 | many | - | TRBV5-1 | TGCGCCAGCAGCTTGGGACAGGTGGATGAAAAACTGTTTTTT | CASSLGQVDEKLFF
TRBJ1-1 | many | - | TRBV7-6 | TGTGCCAGCAGCTTAAGGAAGGGATCCAACACTGAAGCTTTCTTT | CASSLRKGSNTEAFF
TRBJ2-3 | many | - | TRBV6-1 | TGTGCCAGCAGTGAAGACCCGACCCTAGTATTTGGTCGCACAGATACGCAGTATTTT | CASSEDPTLVFGRTDTQYF
TRBJ1-2 | many | - | TRBV12-3/TRBV12-4 | TGTGCCAGCAGTTTGGGACCGAGCAACTATGGCTACACCTTC | CASSLGPSNYGYTF
TRBJ2-5 | many | - | TRBV7-2 | TGTGCCAGCATCTCAAGTCCAGGTCGAGAGACCCAGTACTTC | CASISSPGRETQYF
TRBJ1-1 | many | - | TRBV7-3 | TGTGCCAGTCAGGGTCAGGGCAACACTGAAGCTTTCTTT | CASQGQGNTEAFF
TRBJ2-2 | many | TRBD2 | TRBV9 | TGTGCCAGCAGCGCGGGACTACCCACCGGGGAGCTGTTTTTT | CASSAGLPTGELFF
TRBJ2-1 | many | TRBD2 | TRBV9 | TGTGCCAGCAGCGCAACTAGCGGGAGGGAGAATGAGCAGTTCTTC | CASSATSGRENEQFF
TRBJ2-5 | many | - | TRBV10-3 | TGTGCCATCAGTGAGATTGGGGGCAAACTAGGGGAGACCCAGTACTTC | CAISEIGGKLGETQYF
TRBJ2-1 | many | - | TRBV20-1 | TGCAGTGCTAGAAAGCGGTCCTTCCACAATGAGCAGTTCTTC | CSARKRSFHNEQFF
TRBJ2-7 | many | - | TRBV5-1 | TGCGCCAGCAGTAGCGGAGGAACCTACGAGCAGTACTTC | CASSSGGTYEQYF
TRBJ2-1 | many | - | TRBV5-1 | TGCGCCAGCAGCTGGCAGGGTGAGAATGAGCAGTTCTTC | CASSWQGENEQFF
TRBJ1-1 | many | - | TRBV20-1 | TGCAGTGCGGGAACAGGGAGGGGCACTGAAGCTTTCTTT | CSAGTGRGTEAFF
TRBJ1-2 | many | - | TRBV7-2 | TGTGCCAGCAGCTTCGTCAAACAGGGCTATGGCTACACCTTC | CASSFVKQGYGYTF
TRBJ2-2 | - | - | TRBV7-9 | TGTGCCAGCAGTCCCGAGACCGTTCGGACCGGGGAGCTGTTTTTT | CASSPETVRTGELFF
TRBJ1-4 | many | TRBD1 | TRBV7-2 | TGTGCCAGCAGTCGCCGGGACAGAAATGAAAAACTGTTTTTT | CASSRRDRNEKLFF
TRBJ1-1 | few | - | TRBV12-3/TRBV12-4 | TGTGCCAGCACCCGGTTCACGGGGGCATCGAACACTGAAGCTTTCTTT | CASTRFTGASNTEAFF
TRBJ2-1 | many | - | TRBV24-1 | TGTGCCACCAGTCCCCGTGGTAGTAGCGGAGCACCGTCAAGTGAGCAGTTCTTC | CATSPRGSSGAPSSEQFF
TRBJ2-7 | many | TRBD1 | TRBV23-1 | TGCGCCAGCAGTCAAAGGGATCGGGACAGGGCCTACGAGCAGTACTTC | CASSQRDRDRAYEQYF
TRBJ1-1 | many | - | TRBV29-1 | TGCAGCGTTGATGCAGGGTTAGGAAACACTGAAGCTTTCTTT | CSVDAGLGNTEAFF
TRBJ2-3 | many | TRBD2 | TRBV5-1 | TGCGCCAGCAGCTTGAGTCCGCGGGGGGGGACAGATACGCAGTATTTT | CASSLSPRGGTDTQYF
TRBJ2-7 | many | - | TRBV6-2/TRBV6-3 | TGTGCCAGCAGTCCTTTCGACAGGACCTACGAGCAGTACTTC | CASSPFDRTYEQYF
TRBJ1-5 | many | - | TRBV12-3/TRBV12-4 | TGTGCCAGCAGTTTAGCAGGGCCCGGGGCCCAGCATTTT | CASSLAGPGAQHF
TRBJ1-2 | many | - | TRBV10-3 | TGTGCCATCAGGGGGGGCAACTATGGCTACACCTTC | CAIRGGNYGYTF
TRBJ2-3 | - | - | TRBV5-5 | TGTGCCAGCAGTCCGGGGGTTAGCCTAAACACAGATTCGCAGTATTTT | CASSPGVSLNTDSQYF
TRBJ2-6 | many | - | TRBV14 | TGTGCCAGCAGCCCGGGCCCTGGGGCCAACGTCCTGACTTTC | CASSPGPGANVLTF
TRBJ2-5 | many | TRBD1 | TRBV20-1 | TGCAGTGCAAAGACAGGGTCCCAAGAGACCCAGTACTTC | CSAKTGSQETQYF
TRBJ2-5 | many | - | TRBV6-5 | TGTGCCAGCAGTTACTTAGGGACATTAGGGGAGACCCAGTACTTC | CASSYLGTLGETQYF
TRBJ2-3 | many | - | TRBV10-2 | TGCGCCAGCAGCCAGGGGCTCCTCAGCACAGATACGCAGTATTTT | CASSQGLLSTDTQYF
TRBJ2-7 | - | - | TRBV28 | TGTGCCAGCAGTTTACGTCCGGAGACCTACGAGCAGTACTTC | CASSLRPETYEQYF
TRBJ2-3 | many | - | TRBV20-1 | TGCAGTGCTAGAGGGGTGGGGGGGCCATCGGGCACGCAGTATTTT | CSARGVGGPSGTQYF
TRBJ1-4 | many | TRBD1 | TRBV29-1 | TGCAGCGTTGGAGATCGGGCAGGGGGAGATGAAAAACTGTTTTTT | CSVGDRAGGDEKLFF
TRBJ2-5 | many | TRBD2 | TRBV12-3/TRBV12-4 | TGTGCCAGCAGTTTCGGTAGCGGGAGGGCCGACCAAGAGACCCAGTACTTC | CASSFGSGRADQETQYF